One T cell receptor (beta chain) is described in this entry. The antigen remains unidentified. TCRdb used MiXCR to reprocess the reads, holding one entry per CDR3 protein. This table holds some 800,000 distinct CDR3 sequences, about 29% found once. The sample is drawn from a study of T cell repertoires in cytomegalovirus infection. Looking at the study overall: The public TCR beta signatures pointed to both CMV infection and matching HLA type. Study-wide findings and caveats: HLA-C-restricted TCR beta clonotypes specific for CMV led the ex vivo response. Public TCR beta family frequency separated CMV-and-HLA carriers, including in an independent cohort.

Germline CDR1 is SGHRS and CDR2 is YFSETQ. V lost 2 bases to trimming and J lost 6 bases; unmatched junction nucleotides: 8. The CDR3 is made up of 16 amino acids. Specimen: cultured CD8+ T cells from PBMCs, collected from culture after CMV antigen stimulation. The J gene is TRBJ2-2, the V gene TRBV5-1; 9 bases fit TRBD1. This TCR derives from a human donor in good health (CMV status not recorded). Some clones in this sample may be carry-over from other donors' samples. Here the CDR3 reads CASSLTWTGEPGELFF. The DNA for the CDR3 is TGCGCCAGCAGCTTAACTTGGACAGGGGAGCCCGGGGAGCTGTTTTTT.